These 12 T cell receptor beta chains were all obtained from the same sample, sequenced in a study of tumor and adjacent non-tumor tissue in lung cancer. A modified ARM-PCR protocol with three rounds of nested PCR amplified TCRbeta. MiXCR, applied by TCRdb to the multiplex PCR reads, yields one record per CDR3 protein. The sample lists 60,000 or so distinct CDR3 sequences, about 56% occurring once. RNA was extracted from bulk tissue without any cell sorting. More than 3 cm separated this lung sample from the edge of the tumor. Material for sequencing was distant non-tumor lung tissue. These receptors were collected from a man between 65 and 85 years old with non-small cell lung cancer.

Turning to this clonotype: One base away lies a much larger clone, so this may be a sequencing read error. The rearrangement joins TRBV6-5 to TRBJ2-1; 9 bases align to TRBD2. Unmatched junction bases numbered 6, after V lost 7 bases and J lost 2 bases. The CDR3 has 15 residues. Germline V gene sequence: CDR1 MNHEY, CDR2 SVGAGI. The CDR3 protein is CASNKSGGPYNEQFF. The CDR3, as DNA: TGTGCCAGCAATAAAAGCGGGGGGCCCTACAATGAGCAGTTCTTC.

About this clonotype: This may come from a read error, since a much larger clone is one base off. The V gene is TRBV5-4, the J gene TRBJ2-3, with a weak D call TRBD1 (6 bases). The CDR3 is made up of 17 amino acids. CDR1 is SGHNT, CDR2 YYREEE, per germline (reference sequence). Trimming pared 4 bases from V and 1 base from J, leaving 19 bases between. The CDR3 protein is CASSLRFGGSGTDTQYF. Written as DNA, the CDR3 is TGTGCCAGCAGCCTCCGTTTTGGGGGCTCGGGCACAGATACGCAGTATTTT.

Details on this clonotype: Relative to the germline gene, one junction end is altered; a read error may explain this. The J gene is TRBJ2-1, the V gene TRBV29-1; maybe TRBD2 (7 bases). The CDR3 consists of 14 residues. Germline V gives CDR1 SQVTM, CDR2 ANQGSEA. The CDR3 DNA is TGCAGCGAAAGCCTCGGGGGGCTAAACAATAAGCAGTTCTTC. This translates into CSESLGGLNNKQFF.

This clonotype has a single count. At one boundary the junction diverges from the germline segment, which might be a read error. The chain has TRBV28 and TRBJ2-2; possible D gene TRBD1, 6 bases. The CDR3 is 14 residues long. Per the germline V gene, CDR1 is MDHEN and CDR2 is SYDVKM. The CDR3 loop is CASMGTRDTGELFF. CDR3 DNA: TGTGCCAGCATGGGGACCCGGGACACAGGGGAGCTGTTTTTT. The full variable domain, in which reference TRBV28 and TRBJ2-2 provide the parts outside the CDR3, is DVKVTQSSRYLVKRTGEKVFLECVQDMDHENMFWYRQDPGLGLRLIYFSYDVKMKEKGDIPEGYSVSREKKERFSLILESASTNQTSMYLCASMGTRDTGELFFGEGSRLTVL.

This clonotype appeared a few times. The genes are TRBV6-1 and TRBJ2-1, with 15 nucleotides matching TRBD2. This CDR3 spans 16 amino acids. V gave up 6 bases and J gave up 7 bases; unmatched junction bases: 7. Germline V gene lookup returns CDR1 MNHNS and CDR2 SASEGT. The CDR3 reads CASSYSGTSGRNEQFF. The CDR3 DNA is TGTGCCAGCAGCTACTCCGGGACTAGCGGGAGGAATGAGCAGTTCTTC.

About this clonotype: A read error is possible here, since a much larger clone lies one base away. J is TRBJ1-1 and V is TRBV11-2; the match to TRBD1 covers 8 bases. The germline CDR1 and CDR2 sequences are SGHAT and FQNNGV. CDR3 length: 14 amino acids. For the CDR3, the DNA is TGTGCCGGCAGGACCCTAGGACAGGGCGGTGAAGCTTTCTTT. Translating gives CAGRTLGQGGEAFF. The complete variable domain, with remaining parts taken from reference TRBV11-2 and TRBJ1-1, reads EAGVAQSPRYKIIEKRQSVAFWCNPISGHATLYWYQQILGQGPKLLIQFQNNGVVDDSQLPKDRFSAERLKGVDSTLKIQPAKLEDSAVYLCAGRTLGQGGEAFFGQGTRLTVV.

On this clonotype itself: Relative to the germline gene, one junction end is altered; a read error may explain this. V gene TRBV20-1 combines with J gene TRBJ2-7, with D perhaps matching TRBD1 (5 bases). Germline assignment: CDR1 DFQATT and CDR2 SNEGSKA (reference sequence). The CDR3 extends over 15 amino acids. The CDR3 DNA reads TGCAGTGATAGAACTCTTAGGGCAGGGCTTGGCGAGCAGTACTTC. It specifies CSDRTLRAGLGEQYF.

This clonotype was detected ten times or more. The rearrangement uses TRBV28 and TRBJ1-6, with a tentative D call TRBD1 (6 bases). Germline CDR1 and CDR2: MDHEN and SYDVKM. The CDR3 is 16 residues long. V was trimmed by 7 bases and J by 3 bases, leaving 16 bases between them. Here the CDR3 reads CASIQQGRFYNSPLHF. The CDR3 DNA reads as TGTGCCAGCATTCAACAGGGACGATTCTATAATTCACCCCTCCACTTT.

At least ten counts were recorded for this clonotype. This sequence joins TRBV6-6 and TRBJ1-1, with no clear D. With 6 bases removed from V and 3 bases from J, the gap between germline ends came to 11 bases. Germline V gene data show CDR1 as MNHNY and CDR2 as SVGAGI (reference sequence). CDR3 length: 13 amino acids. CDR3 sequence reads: CASRMIGDTEAFF. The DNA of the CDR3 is TGTGCCAGCAGAATGATCGGAGACACTGAAGCTTTCTTT.

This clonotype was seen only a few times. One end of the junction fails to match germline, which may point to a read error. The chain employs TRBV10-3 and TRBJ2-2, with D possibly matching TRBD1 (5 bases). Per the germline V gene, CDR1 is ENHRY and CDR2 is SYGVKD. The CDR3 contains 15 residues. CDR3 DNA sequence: TGTGCCATCGGTGAGTCGACTCAGGGCACCGGGGAGCTGTTTTTT. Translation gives CAIGESTQGTGELFF.

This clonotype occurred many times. The CDR3 nucleotides are TGTGCCAGCAGCTTAATTTCTCTGCTTCCGGGACAGAGATCCAAAAACATTCAGTACTTC. This translates into CASSLISLLPGQRSKNIQYF. The chain has TRBV11-2 and TRBJ2-4, with TRBD1 identical over 7 bases. Germline V CDR1 and CDR2: SGHAT, FQNNGV. This CDR3 spans 20 amino acids. After removal of 2 bases from V and 2 bases from J, the junction contained 18 bases not matched to a gene.

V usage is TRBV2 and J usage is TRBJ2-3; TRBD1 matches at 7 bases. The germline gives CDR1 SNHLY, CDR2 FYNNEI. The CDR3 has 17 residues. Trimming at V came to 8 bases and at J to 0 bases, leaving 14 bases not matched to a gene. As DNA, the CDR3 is TGTGCCAGCGGCCTCTACCGGGACAGAACTAGCACAGATACGCAGTATTTT. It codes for CASGLYRDRTSTDTQYF. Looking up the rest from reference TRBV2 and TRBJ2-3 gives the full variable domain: EPEVTQTPSHQVTQMGQEVILRCVPISNHLYFYWYRQILGQKVEFLVSFYNNEISEKSEIFDDQFSVERPDGSNFTLKIRSTKLEDSAMYFCASGLYRDRTSTDTQYFGPGTRLTVL.